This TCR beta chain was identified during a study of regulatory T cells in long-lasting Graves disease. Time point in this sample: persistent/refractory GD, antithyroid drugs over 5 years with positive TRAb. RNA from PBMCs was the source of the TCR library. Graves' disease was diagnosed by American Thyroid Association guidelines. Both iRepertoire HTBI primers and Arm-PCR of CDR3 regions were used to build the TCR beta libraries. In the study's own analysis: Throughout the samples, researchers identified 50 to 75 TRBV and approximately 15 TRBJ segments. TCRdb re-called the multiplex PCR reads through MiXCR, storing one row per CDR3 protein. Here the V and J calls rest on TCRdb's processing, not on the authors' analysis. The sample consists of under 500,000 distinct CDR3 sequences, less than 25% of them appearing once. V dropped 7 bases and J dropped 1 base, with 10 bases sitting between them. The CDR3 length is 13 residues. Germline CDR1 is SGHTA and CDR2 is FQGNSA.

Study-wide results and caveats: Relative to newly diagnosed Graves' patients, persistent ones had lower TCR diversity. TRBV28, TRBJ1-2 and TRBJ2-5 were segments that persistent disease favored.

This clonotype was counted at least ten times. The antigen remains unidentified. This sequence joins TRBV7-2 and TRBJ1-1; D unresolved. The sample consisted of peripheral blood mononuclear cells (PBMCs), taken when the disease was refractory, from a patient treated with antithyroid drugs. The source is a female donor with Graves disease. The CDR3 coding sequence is TGTGCCAGCAACACTTCACCGAACACTGAAGCTTTCTTT. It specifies CASNTSPNTEAFF.